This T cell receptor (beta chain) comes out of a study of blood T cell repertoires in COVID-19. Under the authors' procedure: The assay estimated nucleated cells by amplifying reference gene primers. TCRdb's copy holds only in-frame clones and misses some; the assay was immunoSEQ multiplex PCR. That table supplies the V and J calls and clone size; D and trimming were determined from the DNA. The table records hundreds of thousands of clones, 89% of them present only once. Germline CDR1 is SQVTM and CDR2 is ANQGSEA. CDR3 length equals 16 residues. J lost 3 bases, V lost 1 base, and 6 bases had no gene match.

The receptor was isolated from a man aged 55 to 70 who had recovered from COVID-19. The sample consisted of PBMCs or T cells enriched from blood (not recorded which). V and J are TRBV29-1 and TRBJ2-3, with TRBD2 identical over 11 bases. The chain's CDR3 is CSVEGPLAGGTDTQYF. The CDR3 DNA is TGCAGCGTTGAAGGACCCCTAGCGGGAGGAACAGATACGCAGTATTTT.